This TCR beta chain came from a study of T-cell reconstitution after alpha-beta-depleted transplantation in children (dated by TCRdb to 2016 to 2017). With regard to the full study: The study quantitatively tracked T-cell immune reconstitution after TCRalphabeta/CD19-depleted allogeneic hematopoietic cell transplantation in children using TCR repertoire profiling.

Cut back by 1 base and 1 base, the V and J ends lie 7 bases apart. From the cysteine up to the phenylalanine, the CDR3 has a length of 14 residues. CDR3 DNA only is kept here, 42 bases in frame from base 1. This clonotype was observed at least ten times. What antigen it recognizes has not been identified. Base qualities are not at hand, and no much larger clone is one base apart. The method was PCR. For sequencing, an Illumina HiSeq 2500 was employed. To normalize quantification of the TCRbeta repertoire, the TCR libraries were built with molecular barcoding that relied on unique molecular identifiers. TCRdb reran the public reads through fastp at Q25 and MiXCR, keeping productive beta chains. All rows with the same CDR3 protein become a single entry with the most common DNA and genes. Recorded for this sample are over 150,000 distinct CDR3 sequences; roughly 15% of them occurred a single time. The top ten constitute around 14% of the sample.

This receptor was taken from a human donor who donated a stem cell graft to a child with acute lymphoblastic leukemia. The material sequenced was PBMCs from the stem cell graft donor, taken from the stem cell graft. The sequence joins TRBV12-3 or TRBV12-4 to TRBJ2-5, with no confidently assigned D gene. In nucleotides, the sequence is TGTGCCAGCAGTTTAGTTGGGGTCCAAGAGACCCAGTACTTC. The encoded protein is CASSLVGVQETQYF.